These 26 T cell receptor beta chains were sequenced from one sample in a study of blood T cell repertoires in COVID-19. Generated by immunoSEQ multiplex PCR, the TCRdb table keeps only in-frame clones and is missing some. The repertoire includes some 100,000 clones, 80% to 90% of them detected once, and under 8% sits in the top ten. The specimen sequenced was peripheral blood. These receptors were collected from a woman at least 80 years old with active or convalescent COVID-19.

The CDR3 nucleotides are TGTGCCAGTAGTGTAACCGGGACATCCTACGAGCAGTACTTC. This translates into CASSVTGTSYEQYF. The V gene is TRBV19, the J gene TRBJ2-7; possible D gene TRBD1, 6 bases. Germline V CDR1 and CDR2: LNHDA, SQIVND (reference sequence). The ends were cut back, 5 bases at V and 1 base at J, with 12 bases in the middle. The CDR3 covers 14 residues.

The chain uses TRBV27 and TRBJ1-2; TRBD1 aligns across 10 bases. This CDR3 spans 15 amino acids. The V and J ends lost 6 bases and 3 bases, in that order; junction bases with no gene match: 7. Germline V lookup: CDR1 MNHEY, CDR2 SMNVEV (reference sequence). For the CDR3, the DNA is TGTGCCAGCAGACGACAGGGGGCGCACGACTATGGCTACACCTTC. Translated: CASRRQGAHDYGYTF.

The chain couples TRBV19 to TRBJ2-1, with a possible D match to TRBD2 (6 bases). This CDR3 contains 15 residues. The germline gives CDR1 LNHDA, CDR2 SQIVND (reference sequence). Trimming left V 5 bases short and J 7 bases short, with 18 bases between. CDR3 nucleotides: TGTGCCAGTAGTCCCGGGGGTACGGTAGGGAATGAGCAGTTCTTC. Its translation is CASSPGGTVGNEQFF.

V and J are TRBV5-1 and TRBJ2-5; maybe TRBD2 (5 bases). This CDR3 has 14 residues. In germline, CDR1 is SGHRS, CDR2 YFSETQ. Trimming took 4 bases from V and 0 from J, leaving 10 bases between them. This CDR3 reads CASSPGLNQETQYF. CDR3 nucleotide sequence: TGCGCCAGCAGCCCCGGACTGAACCAAGAGACCCAGTACTTC.

V is TRBV27 and J is TRBJ2-7; TRBD1 matches 7 bases. This CDR3 region has 14 residues. The junction had 4 bases not matched to a gene; V was cut back by 5 bases and J by 0 bases. Germline CDR1 MNHEY, CDR2 SMNVEV (reference sequence). The CDR3: CASSVGQSSYEQYF. The DNA for the CDR3 is TGTGCCAGCAGTGTGGGACAGAGCTCCTACGAGCAGTACTTC.

The V call is TRBV29-1, the J call TRBJ1-3; D remains unclear. The CDR3 has 11 residues. V was clipped by 6 bases and J by 3 bases, with 6 bases between them. Germline V gene lookup returns CDR1 SQVTM and CDR2 ANQGSEA. The chain's CDR3 is CSVTVGNTIYF. The DNA of the CDR3 is TGCAGCGTCACAGTTGGAAACACCATATATTTT.

This chain uses TRBV7-3 with TRBJ2-3, with TRBD1 matching over 7 bases. The trim removed 4 bases at V and 2 bases at J, leaving 3 bases unmatched. Germline V CDR1 and CDR2: SGHTA, FQGTGA. The CDR3 is 14 residues long. Here the CDR3 DNA reads TGTGCCAGCAGCTCCGGACAGGACACAGATACGCAGTATTTT. It yields the protein CASSSGQDTDTQYF.

The CDR3 spells CASRPPGQGNTIYF. The CDR3 DNA is TGTGCCAGCAGACCCCCGGGACAAGGAAACACCATATATTTT. The V gene is TRBV6-5, the J gene TRBJ1-3, with a tentative D call TRBD1 (6 bases). The germline V gene has CDR1 MNHEY and CDR2 SVGAGI. V lost 6 bases and J lost 4, with 13 bases in between. This CDR3 contains 14 residues.

This CDR3 is CASSESGTIWETQYF. The CDR3 DNA follows: TGTGCCAGCAGTGAGTCCGGGACTATATGGGAGACCCAGTACTTC. The chain recombines TRBV6-1 with TRBJ2-5; 7 bases fit TRBD2. The CDR3 loop spans 15 amino acids. CDR1 is MNHNS and CDR2 is SASEGT in the germline V gene. J lost 5 bases, V lost 3 bases, and 9 bases had no gene match.

This chain connects TRBV3-1 (or the pseudogene TRBV3-2) to TRBJ2-5; D remains unclear. The germline V and J ends were trimmed by 5 bases and 1 base, with 17 bases remaining between them. This CDR3 region has 16 residues. From germline, CDR1 is LGHDT and CDR2 YNNKEL (reference sequence). The CDR3 DNA sequence: TGTGCCAGCAGCGCCATGGAGCGAAGAGGCCAAGAGACCCAGTACTTC. As protein: CASSAMERRGQETQYF.

The rearrangement links TRBV6-5 to TRBJ1-1, with a tentative D call TRBD1 (5 bases). The CDR3 extends over 13 amino acids. V lost 7 bases, J lost 1 base, and 10 bases lay in between. Germline lookup yields CDR1 MNHEY and CDR2 SVGAGI. The CDR3 coding sequence is TGTGCCAGCACCCGTACAGGGAACACTGAAGCTTTCTTT. It translates to CASTRTGNTEAFF.

This chain uses TRBV28 with TRBJ1-6; D not resolved. Trimming removed 4 bases at V and 8 bases at J, with 9 bases between. The germline V gene encodes CDR1 MDHEN and CDR2 SYDVKM. The length of the CDR3 is 13 residues. For the CDR3, the DNA is TGTGCCAGCAGTTCCGGGTTGGATTCACCCCTCCACTTT. Its translation is CASSSGLDSPLHF.

The chain links TRBV10-1 to TRBJ2-1; TRBD2 agrees at 8 bases. CDR1 is WNHNN and CDR2 is SYGVQD in the germline V gene (reference sequence). With 3 bases clipped from V and 4 bases from J, the junction kept 8 bases outside the gene matches. The CDR3 covers 16 residues. The CDR3 DNA reads as TGCGCCAGCAGTGAAGGGATGCAGCGGGGGTACAATGAGCAGTTCTTC. Translating gives CASSEGMQRGYNEQFF.

The chain has TRBV12-2 and TRBJ1-1; TRBD1 was called by the table and not checked on the DNA. TRBV12-2 is a documented pseudogene. The CDR3 contains 16 residues. CDR3 residues: CASRWSPGQLNTEAFF. The CDR3 DNA reads TGTGCAAGTCGCTGGTCTCCGGGACAGTTGAACACTGAAGCTTTCTTT.

In this sample, this clone turned up once. The chain uses TRBV7-3 and TRBJ2-1; D perhaps matches TRBD1 (6 bases). Germline lookup yields CDR1 SGHTA and CDR2 FQGTGA. This CDR3 contains 13 residues. The ends were cut back, 6 bases at V and 3 bases at J, with 9 bases in the middle. This CDR3 reads CASSRDNYNEQFF. CDR3 DNA: TGTGCCAGCAGTCGGGACAACTACAATGAGCAGTTCTTC.

This chain connects TRBV10-3 to TRBJ1-1; maybe TRBD1 (6 bases). V lost 2 bases and J 1 base, leaving 14 bases between the germline ends. Germline CDR1 and CDR2: ENHRY and SYGVKD. The CDR3 runs to 16 residues. CDR3 nucleotides: TGTGCCATCAGTGAGGTCCCGGGGGGCGCGAACACTGAAGCTTTCTTT. Protein product: CAISEVPGGANTEAFF.

This clone occurred a few times. The chain carries TRBV6-1 and TRBJ2-1; 10 bases are a match to TRBD2. The CDR3 is 13 residues long. Germline V CDR1 and CDR2: MNHNS, SASEGT. Germline trimming cut 3 bases from V and 10 bases from J; bases unmatched to any gene: 3. CDR3 loop: CASSDLAGDEQFF. For the CDR3, the DNA is TGTGCCAGCAGTGATCTAGCGGGAGACGAGCAGTTCTTC.

The chain couples TRBV6-5 to TRBJ2-3; 9 bases line up with TRBD1. The CDR3 consists of 14 residues. The J segment lost 5 bases and the V segment lost 8 bases, leaving 8 bases of the junction unmatched. CDR1 and CDR2 (germline): MNHEY, SVGAGI. In nucleotides, the CDR3 is TGTGCCAGCGGGCGGACAGGGGTACAAGATACGCAGTATTTT. It is translated as CASGRTGVQDTQYF.

The chain employs TRBV3-1 (or the pseudogene TRBV3-2) and TRBJ2-1; 8 positions match TRBD2. The CDR3 is 14 amino acids. CDR1 and CDR2 (germline): LGHDT, YNNKEL (reference sequence). V gave up 6 bases and J gave up 8 bases; unmatched junction bases: 9. The CDR3 loop is CASRESGRGDEQFF. As DNA, the CDR3 is TGTGCCAGCAGAGAGAGCGGGAGAGGAGATGAGCAGTTCTTC.

The chain recombines TRBV19 with TRBJ2-7; perhaps TRBD1 as D (6 bases). CDR3 length: 13 amino acids. Germline V gene data show CDR1 as LNHDA and CDR2 as SQIVND (reference sequence). Trimming took off 10 bases at V and 3 bases at J, with 16 bases between the two ends. CDR3 sequence reads: CATTGTLLYEQYF. The CDR3, as DNA: TGTGCCACCACCGGGACACTTCTCTACGAGCAGTACTTC.

The chain has TRBV19 and TRBJ2-1; 8 bases fit TRBD2. The V gene end was trimmed by 4 bases and the J gene end by 5 bases; junction bases not matched to a gene: 4. The V gene's germline CDR1 is LNHDA and CDR2 SQIVND (reference sequence). The CDR3 length is 14 residues. CDR3 bases: TGTGCCAGTAGTAGCGGGAGGTGGAACAATGAGCAGTTCTTC. Translating gives CASSSGRWNNEQFF.

This sequence joins TRBV10-1 and TRBJ2-1; TRBD2 aligns across 7 bases. The CDR3 is 18 amino acids. CDR1 and CDR2 (germline): WNHNN, SYGVQD (reference sequence). V shed 3 bases, J shed 0 bases, and the junction held 11 bases outside the gene matches. In nucleotides, the CDR3 is TGCGCCAGCAGTGAAGGAAGGCGGGAGTCCCTCTCCTACAATGAGCAGTTCTTC. Translation gives CASSEGRRESLSYNEQFF.

The rearrangement uses TRBV12-3 or TRBV12-4 and TRBJ1-1; D unresolved. Trimming removed 2 bases from V and 7 bases from J, with 11 bases in between. CDR3 length equals 13 residues. The DNA of the CDR3 is TGTGCCAGCAGTTTATCGCCCGGGATTGAAGCTTTCTTT. Translation gives CASSLSPGIEAFF.

This clone was seen a handful of times. This chain joins TRBV5-1 and TRBJ1-4; no clear D. CDR3 length: 13 amino acids. Trimming pared 5 bases from V and 0 bases from J, leaving 5 bases between. The germline V gene has CDR1 SGHRS and CDR2 YFSETQ. The DNA for the CDR3 is TGCGCCAGCAGTACTTCAACTAATGAAAAACTGTTTTTT. It is translated as CASSTSTNEKLFF.

This chain uses TRBV24-1 with TRBJ2-1, with D possibly TRBD2 on 5 matching bases. The CDR3 has 12 residues. Trimming shortened V by 9 bases and J by 5 bases, and 10 bases separated the two germline ends. The germline gives CDR1 KGHDR, CDR2 SFDVKD. The CDR3 reads CATASSDNEQFF. The CDR3 DNA reads as TGTGCCACCGCTAGCTCTGACAATGAGCAGTTCTTC.

This clone was seen a single time. The chain recombines TRBV5-6 with TRBJ2-6; the D gene is possibly TRBD2 (5 bases). The length of the CDR3 is 15 residues. With 5 bases removed from V and 2 bases from J, the gap between germline ends came to 11 bases. Germline CDR1 reads SGHDT; CDR2 reads YYEEEE. CDR3 protein: CASRLSGAGANVLTF. DNA for the CDR3: TGTGCCAGCAGGCTGAGCGGTGCTGGGGCCAACGTCCTGACTTTC.